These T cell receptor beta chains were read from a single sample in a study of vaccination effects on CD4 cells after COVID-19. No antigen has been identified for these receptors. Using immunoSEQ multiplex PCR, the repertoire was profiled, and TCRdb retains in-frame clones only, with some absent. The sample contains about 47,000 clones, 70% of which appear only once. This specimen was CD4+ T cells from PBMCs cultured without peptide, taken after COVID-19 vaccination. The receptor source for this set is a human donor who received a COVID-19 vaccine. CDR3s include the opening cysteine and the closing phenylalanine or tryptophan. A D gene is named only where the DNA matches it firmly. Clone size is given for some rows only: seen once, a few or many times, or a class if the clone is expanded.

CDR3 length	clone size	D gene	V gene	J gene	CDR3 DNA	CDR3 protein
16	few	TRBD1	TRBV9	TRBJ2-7	TGTGCCAGCAGCGTAGCATCGGGACAGACCTCTCACGAGCAGTACTTC	CASSVASGQTSHEQYF
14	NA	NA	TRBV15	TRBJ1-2	TGTGCCACCAGCAGAGGGGAAGGGGGTTCGGGCTACACCTTC	CATSRGEGGSGYTF
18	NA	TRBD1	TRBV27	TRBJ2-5	TGTGCCAGCAGTTTATTAGGAGGGTCGGCAGGGGGCAAAGGGGCCCAGTACTTC	CASSLLGGSAGGKGAQYF
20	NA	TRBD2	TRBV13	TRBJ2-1	TGTGCCAGCAGCTTCGAGGTCCGATTCATAGCGGGAGTTACCCCCAATGAGCAGTTCTTC	CASSFEVRFIAGVTPNEQFF
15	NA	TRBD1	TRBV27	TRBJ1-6	TGTGCCAGCACCCCAGCGGGACAGAATAATTCACCCCTCCACTTT	CASTPAGQNNSPLHF
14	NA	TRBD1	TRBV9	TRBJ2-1	TGTGCCAGCAGCATCTCGGACAGGTACAATGAGCAGTTCTTC	CASSISDRYNEQFF
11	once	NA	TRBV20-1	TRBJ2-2	TGCAGTGCGGCGGGACTCCGGGAGCTGTTTTTT	CSAAGLRELFF
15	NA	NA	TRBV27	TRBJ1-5	TGTGCCAGCAGCAGAGTCGCCTATAGCAATCAGCCCCAGCATTTT	CASSRVAYSNQPQHF
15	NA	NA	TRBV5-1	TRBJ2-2	TGCGCCAGTTCCTCGGACCGGTCCCCCGCCGGGGAGCTGTTTTTT	CASSSDRSPAGELFF
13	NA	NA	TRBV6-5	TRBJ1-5	TGTGCCAGCAGTTACGGGTCTGGTCAGCCCCAGCATTTT	CASSYGSGQPQHF
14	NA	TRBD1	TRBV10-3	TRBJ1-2	TGTGCCATCAGTGAAGGGACAGGGTATTATGGCTACACCTTC	CAISEGTGYYGYTF
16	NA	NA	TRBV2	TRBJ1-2	TGTGCCAGCAGGAAGAACGAGGGGATAGGAGGCTATGGCTACACCTTC	CASRKNEGIGGYGYTF
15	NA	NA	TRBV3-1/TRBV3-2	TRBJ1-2	TGTGCCAGCAGCCAAGAAGTAGGTCCAGGGTATGGCTACACCTTC	CASSQEVGPGYGYTF
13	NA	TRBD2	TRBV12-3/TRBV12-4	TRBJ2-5	TGTGCCAGCAGTTCCGGGAGGCGGGAGACCCAGTACTTC	CASSSGRRETQYF
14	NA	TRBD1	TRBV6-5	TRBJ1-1	TGTGCCAGCAGGCCACAGGGGCTGAACACTGAAGCTTTCTTT	CASRPQGLNTEAFF
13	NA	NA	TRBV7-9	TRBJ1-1	TGTGCCAGCAGCTTCACGGGGTTCGGTGGAGCTTTCTTT	CASSFTGFGGAFF
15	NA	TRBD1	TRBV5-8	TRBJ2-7	TGTGCCAGCAGCTTTTCGGGACAGGTCATCTACGAGCAGTACTTC	CASSFSGQVIYEQYF
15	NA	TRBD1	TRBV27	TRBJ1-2	TGTGCCAGCAGCCCCCCGGGACAGGGGTTACATGGCTACACCTTC	CASSPPGQGLHGYTF
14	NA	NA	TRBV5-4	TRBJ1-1	TGTGCCAGCATTCGGAGGGGTGCGGGCACTGAAGCTTTCTTT	CASIRRGAGTEAFF
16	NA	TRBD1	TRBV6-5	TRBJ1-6	TGTGCCAGCAGTTACTTTCCGCCGGGACAGGGAATCAGCCTCCACTTT	CASSYFPPGQGISLHF
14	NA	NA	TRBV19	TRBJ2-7	TGTGCCAGTAGTATAGAGTGGGAATCCTACGAGCAGTACTTC	CASSIEWESYEQYF
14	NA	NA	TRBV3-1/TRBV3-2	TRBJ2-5	TGTGCCAGCAGCCATTCTCCCGGGGGCGAGACCCAGTACTTC	CASSHSPGGETQYF
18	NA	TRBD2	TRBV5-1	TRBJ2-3	TGCGCCAGCAGCTCAGGACTAGCGGGAGGGCTGGGCACAGATACGCAGTATTTT	CASSSGLAGGLGTDTQYF
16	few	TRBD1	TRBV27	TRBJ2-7	TGTGCCAGCAGTTTATTACCAGGGACAGGGAATTACGAGCAGTACTTC	CASSLLPGTGNYEQYF
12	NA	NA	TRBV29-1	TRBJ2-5	TGCAGCGCGGTTCCAGGGGAAGAGACCCAGTACTTC	CSAVPGEETQYF
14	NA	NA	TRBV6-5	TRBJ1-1	TGTGCCAGCAGATACGAACAGGTGAACACTGAAGCTTTCTTT	CASRYEQVNTEAFF
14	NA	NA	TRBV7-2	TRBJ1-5	TGTGCCAGCAGCTTATGGGTTAGCAATCAGCCCCAGCATTTT	CASSLWVSNQPQHF
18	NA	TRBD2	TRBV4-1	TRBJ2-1	TGCGCCAGCAGCCAAGAGTGGTTAGCGGGGGGGTTGTACAATGAGCAGTTCTTC	CASSQEWLAGGLYNEQFF
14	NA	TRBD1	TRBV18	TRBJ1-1	TGTGCCAGCTCACCACCCTCAGGGGGGACTGAAGCTTTCTTT	CASSPPSGGTEAFF
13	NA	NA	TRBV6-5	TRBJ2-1	TGTGCCAGCGAGAGGAGTTCCTACAATGAGCAGTTCTTC	CASERSSYNEQFF